Each of the 20 T cell receptor beta chains below was sequenced from the same sample in a study of technical replicates of blood from a handful of donors. Assay: immunoSEQ multiplex PCR; the TCRdb copy retains only in-frame clones and omits some. The data show 55,000 to 75,000 clones, approximately 92% seen once. Sequencing was carried out using PBMCs. The receptors stem from a human donor in good health. Some clones in this sample may be carry-over from other donors' samples.

This chain joins TRBV7-9 and TRBJ2-3; TRBD2 might be the D (7 bases). This CDR3 contains 16 residues. The V gene's germline CDR1 is SEHNR and CDR2 FQNEAQ (reference sequence). V was shortened by 8 bases and J by 3 bases, with 21 bases between the two germline ends. The CDR3 DNA follows: TGTGCCAGCTCTGGCCTAGGGGGGGGCCCGACAGATACGCAGTATTTT. Its translation is CASSGLGGGPTDTQYF.

This clone has more than one count but fewer than ten. This chain links TRBV2 with TRBJ1-5; tentatively, D is TRBD1 (6 bases). The V end was cut by 2 bases, the J end by 6 bases, with 11 bases between. The CDR3 covers 14 residues. Germline V gene lookup returns CDR1 SNHLY and CDR2 FYNNEI. DNA of the CDR3: TGTGCCAGCAGTGAAATGGGGGCGAGTCAGCCCCAGCATTTT. It specifies CASSEMGASQPQHF.

V gene TRBV18 combines with J gene TRBJ1-5; possibly TRBD1 for D (5 bases). The CDR3 is made up of 16 amino acids. V was trimmed by 2 bases and J by 4 bases, leaving 15 bases between them. Germline lookup yields CDR1 KGHSH and CDR2 LQKENI. In DNA, the CDR3 is TGTGCCAGCTCACCATCAAGAGGGGAGGGAAATCAGCCCCAGCATTTT. Protein: CASSPSRGEGNQPQHF.

CDR3 amino acids: CASSESVGTGTDTQYF. CDR3 DNA sequence: TGTGCCAGCAGTGAAAGCGTGGGGACAGGCACAGATACGCAGTATTTT. The chain recombines TRBV6-1 with TRBJ2-3; 7 bases line up with TRBD1. V lost 2 bases, J lost 1 base, and 6 bases stayed unmatched. This CDR3 is 16 amino acids long. Germline V gene lookup returns CDR1 MNHNS and CDR2 SASEGT.

This chain connects TRBV29-1 to TRBJ2-3; 13 positions match TRBD2. Germline lookup yields CDR1 SQVTM and CDR2 ANQGSEA. After removal of 7 bases from V and 10 bases from J, the junction contained 5 bases not matched to a gene. CDR3 length equals 12 residues. The chain's CDR3 is CSAWTSGGPQYF. The CDR3 bases are TGCAGCGCATGGACTAGCGGGGGTCCGCAGTATTTT.

The J gene is TRBJ1-2, the V gene TRBV7-9; TRBD1 matches at 7 bases. V lost 6 bases, J lost 8 bases, and 12 bases stayed unmatched. CDR3 length: 14 amino acids. CDR1 is SEHNR and CDR2 is FQNEAQ in the germline V gene (reference sequence). The CDR3 protein is CASRASQGRGGYTF. For the CDR3, the DNA is TGTGCCAGCAGGGCTTCACAGGGGAGAGGCGGCTACACCTTC.

This chain connects TRBV4-3 to TRBJ2-3; 9 bases align to TRBD2. The germline CDR1 and CDR2 sequences are LGHNA and YSLEER. J gave up 2 bases and V 0 bases, and 9 bases lay outside the gene matches. CDR3 length equals 18 residues. The CDR3 region is CASSQDIPTSGSTDTQYF. CDR3 DNA sequence: TGCGCCAGCAGCCAAGATATTCCGACTAGCGGATCCACAGATACGCAGTATTTT.

The J gene is TRBJ1-6, the V gene TRBV2; possible D gene TRBD1, 6 bases. Between the trimmed V and J ends, which lost 6 bases and 7 bases, there was a span of 13 bases. The CDR3 consists of 14 residues. The V gene's germline CDR1 is SNHLY and CDR2 FYNNEI. CDR3 residues: CASSLQGANSPLHF. The CDR3 bases are TGTGCCAGCAGCCTACAGGGAGCCAATTCACCCCTCCACTTT.

CDR3 sequence reads: CASSRTGTDTQYF. The CDR3 DNA follows: TGTGCCAGCAGTCGGACAGGGACAGATACGCAGTATTTT. This chain uses TRBV5-8 with TRBJ2-3, with 8 bases identical to TRBD1. CDR1 is SGHTS and CDR2 is YDEGEE in the germline V gene. The ends lost 5 bases at V and 3 bases at J; junction bases unmatched: 2. This CDR3 is 13 amino acids long.

This clone was detected only once. The J gene is TRBJ2-3, the V gene TRBV13, with no clear D. Trimming stripped 8 bases from V and 2 bases from J, with 5 bases between. Germline CDR1 and CDR2: PRHDT and FYEKMQ (reference sequence). The CDR3 loop spans 11 amino acids. Written as DNA, the CDR3 is TGTGCCAGCTCTTACACAGATACGCAGTATTTT. It codes for CASSYTDTQYF.

The V gene is TRBV12-5, the J gene TRBJ1-1, with D tentatively TRBD1 (6 bases). With 1 base removed from V and 3 bases from J, the gap between germline ends came to 9 bases. This CDR3 region has 14 residues. Germline V lookup: CDR1 LGHNT, CDR2 FRNRAP. The CDR3 loop is CASGLGGHYTEAFF. CDR3 DNA: TGTGCTAGTGGTTTGGGGGGACACTACACTGAAGCTTTCTTT.

The CDR3 region is CASSLGDSVGEQYF. The CDR3 bases are TGCGCCAGCAGCTTGGGGGACTCCGTGGGCGAGCAGTACTTC. The rearrangement joins TRBV5-1 to TRBJ2-7; D is possibly TRBD2 (6 bases). This CDR3 is built from 14 residues. The V and J ends lost 0 bases and 6 bases respectively, with 13 bases between them. Germline V lookup: CDR1 SGHRS, CDR2 YFSETQ.

The rearrangement uses TRBV6-1 and TRBJ2-5; no definite D call. The CDR3 runs to 13 residues. Trimming cost V 5 bases and J 5 bases, with 12 bases left between them. Germline CDR1 and CDR2: MNHNS and SASEGT. The CDR3 DNA reads as TGTGCCAGCAGTCCGACACCTTGGGAGACCCAGTACTTC. It specifies CASSPTPWETQYF.

The chain links TRBV27 to TRBJ1-1; a weak D match, TRBD1 (5 bases). The V end was cut by 3 bases, the J end by 3 bases, with 8 bases between. This CDR3 comprises 13 residues. The germline CDR1 and CDR2 sequences are MNHEY and SMNVEV (reference sequence). The CDR3 loop reads CASSFQGHTEAFF. CDR3 sequence (DNA): TGTGCCAGCAGTTTCCAGGGTCACACTGAAGCTTTCTTT.

This clone showed up just a few times. The chain joins TRBV5-1 to TRBJ1-1; D not certain. Germline V gives CDR1 SGHRS, CDR2 YFSETQ. The V end was cut by 0 bases, the J end by 0 bases, with 9 bases between. The CDR3 consists of 15 residues. This chain's CDR3 is CASSLGASMNTEAFF. The CDR3 DNA sequence: TGCGCCAGCAGCTTGGGGGCCTCTATGAACACTGAAGCTTTCTTT.

The chain has TRBV9 and TRBJ1-2; the D is unclear. The V end lost 3 bases, the J end lost 4 bases, and 10 bases lay between the germline ends. CDR3 length: 13 residues. Germline CDR1 reads SGDLS; CDR2 reads YYNGEE. CDR3 bases: TGTGCCAGCAGCGCTCAGGTTACCTATGGCTACACCTTC. Translation: CASSAQVTYGYTF.

J is TRBJ2-1 and V is TRBV11-3, with 9 bases aligning to TRBD2. The length of the CDR3 is 17 residues. Germline values: CDR1 SGHNT, CDR2 YENEEA. Unmatched junction bases numbered 12, after V lost 4 bases and J lost 5 bases. The CDR3, as DNA: TGTGCCAGCAGCTCGGGGCCGGGACTAGCCCACCACAATGAGCAGTTCTTC. Its translation is CASSSGPGLAHHNEQFF.

The genes are TRBV4-3 and TRBJ2-7, with 9 bases identical to TRBD1. CDR1 is LGHNA and CDR2 is YSLEER in the germline V gene. Trimming cost V 4 bases and J 2 bases; bases outside gene matches: 9. The CDR3 sequence is 16 residues long. This chain's CDR3 is CASSRRVGTGPYEQYF. CDR3 nucleotide sequence: TGCGCCAGCAGCCGACGGGTCGGGACAGGGCCCTACGAGCAGTACTTC.

The chain joins TRBV7-9 to TRBJ1-2; 10 nucleotides agree with TRBD1. CDR1 and CDR2 from the germline V gene are SEHNR and FQNEAQ (reference sequence). This CDR3 spans 15 amino acids. Trimming removed 3 bases from V and 5 bases from J; junction bases left unmatched: 6. The CDR3 is CASSFGDRGGYGYTF. As DNA, the CDR3 is TGTGCCAGCAGCTTCGGGGACAGGGGAGGGTATGGCTACACCTTC.

This clone was observed a single time. The rearrangement uses TRBV6-5 and TRBJ1-1; D may be TRBD1 (5 bases). Germline loops: CDR1 MNHEY, CDR2 SVGAGI. This CDR3 comprises 15 residues. Trimming left V 4 bases short and J 1 base short, with 13 bases between. CDR3 residues: CASSLLDGGNTEAFF. CDR3 DNA: TGTGCCAGCAGTTTACTGGACGGGGGGAACACTGAAGCTTTCTTT.